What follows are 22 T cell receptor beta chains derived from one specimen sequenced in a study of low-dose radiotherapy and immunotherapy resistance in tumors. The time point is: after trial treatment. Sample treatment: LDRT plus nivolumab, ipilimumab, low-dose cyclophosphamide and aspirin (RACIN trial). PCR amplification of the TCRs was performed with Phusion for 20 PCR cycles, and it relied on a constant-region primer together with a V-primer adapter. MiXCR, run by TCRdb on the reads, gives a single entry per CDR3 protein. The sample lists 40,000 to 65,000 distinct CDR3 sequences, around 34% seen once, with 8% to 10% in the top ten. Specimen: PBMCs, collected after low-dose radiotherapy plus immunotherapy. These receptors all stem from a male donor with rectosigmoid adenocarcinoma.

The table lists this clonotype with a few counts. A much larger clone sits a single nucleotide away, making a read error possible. In DNA form, the CDR3 reads TGCGCCAGCGGATTTCTCGGACAGGGTACGAAGACCCAGTACTTC. Its protein is CASGFLGQGTKTQYF. The chain is built from TRBV5-1 and TRBJ2-5; 8 bases line up with TRBD1. There are 15 residues in the CDR3. Germline V lookup: CDR1 SGHRS, CDR2 YFSETQ. With 7 bases clipped from V and 6 bases from J, the junction kept 14 bases outside the gene matches. The variable domain in full, completed from reference TRBV5-1 and TRBJ2-5, reads KAGVTQTPRYLIKTRGQQVTLSCSPISGHRSVSWYQQTPGQGLQFLFEYFSETQRNKGNFPGRFSGRQFSNSRSEMNVSTLELGDSALYLCASGFLGQGTKTQYFGPGTRLLVL.

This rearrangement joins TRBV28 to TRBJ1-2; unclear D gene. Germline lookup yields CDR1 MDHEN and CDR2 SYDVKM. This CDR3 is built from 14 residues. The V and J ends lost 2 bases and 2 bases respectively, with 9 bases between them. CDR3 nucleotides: TGTGCCAGCAGTTTAAGCCTGGGCAACTATGGCTACACCTTC. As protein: CASSLSLGNYGYTF.

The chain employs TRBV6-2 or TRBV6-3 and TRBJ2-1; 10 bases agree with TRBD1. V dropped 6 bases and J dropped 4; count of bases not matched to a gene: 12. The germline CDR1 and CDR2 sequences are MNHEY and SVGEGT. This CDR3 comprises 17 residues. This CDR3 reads CASSPMTGTGAYNEQFF. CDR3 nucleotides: TGTGCCAGCAGCCCAATGACCGGGACAGGGGCTTACAATGAGCAGTTCTTC.

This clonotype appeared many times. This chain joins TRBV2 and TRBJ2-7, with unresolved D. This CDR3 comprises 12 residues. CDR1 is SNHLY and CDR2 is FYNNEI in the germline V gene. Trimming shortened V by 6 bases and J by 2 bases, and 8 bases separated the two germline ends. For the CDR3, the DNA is TGTGCCAGCAGACTCGATGCCTACGAGCAGTACTTC. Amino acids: CASRLDAYEQYF.

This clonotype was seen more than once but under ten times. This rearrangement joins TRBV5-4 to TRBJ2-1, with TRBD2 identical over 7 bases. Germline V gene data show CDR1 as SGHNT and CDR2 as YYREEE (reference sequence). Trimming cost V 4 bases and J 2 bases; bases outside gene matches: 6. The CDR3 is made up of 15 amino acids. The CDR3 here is CASSPNGLAYNEQFF. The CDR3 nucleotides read TGTGCCAGCAGCCCCAACGGACTAGCCTACAATGAGCAGTTCTTC.

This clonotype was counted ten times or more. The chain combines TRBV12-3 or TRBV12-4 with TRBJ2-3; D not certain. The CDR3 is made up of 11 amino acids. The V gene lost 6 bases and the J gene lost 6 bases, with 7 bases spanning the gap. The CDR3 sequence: CASSGVDTQYF. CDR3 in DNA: TGTGCCAGCAGCGGCGTGGATACGCAGTATTTT.

CDR3 in amino acids: CSVARGGRTEAFF. The CDR3 DNA reads as TGCAGCGTTGCTCGTGGGGGGAGGACTGAAGCTTTCTTT. The chain uses TRBV29-1 and TRBJ1-1; maybe TRBD1 (5 bases). The CDR3 consists of 13 residues. CDR1 is SQVTM and CDR2 is ANQGSEA in the germline V gene. Trimming cost V 4 bases and J 5 bases, with 14 bases left between them.

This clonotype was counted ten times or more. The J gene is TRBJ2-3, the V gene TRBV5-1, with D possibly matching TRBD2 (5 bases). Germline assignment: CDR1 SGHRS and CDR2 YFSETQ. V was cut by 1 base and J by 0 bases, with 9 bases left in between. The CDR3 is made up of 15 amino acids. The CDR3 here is CASSLYGISTDTQYF. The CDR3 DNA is TGCGCCAGCAGCTTGTACGGGATTAGCACAGATACGCAGTATTTT.

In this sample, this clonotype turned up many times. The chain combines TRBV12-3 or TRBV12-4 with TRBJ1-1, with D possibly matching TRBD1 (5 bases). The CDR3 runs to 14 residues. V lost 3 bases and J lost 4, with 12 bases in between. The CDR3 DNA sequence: TGTGCCAGCAGTTTCCTAGGGGAGAGCACTGAAGCTTTCTTT. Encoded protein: CASSFLGESTEAFF.

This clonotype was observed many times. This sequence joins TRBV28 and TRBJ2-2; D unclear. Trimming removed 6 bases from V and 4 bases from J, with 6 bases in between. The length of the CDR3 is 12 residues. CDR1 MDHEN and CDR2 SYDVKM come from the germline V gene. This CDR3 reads CASSLGTGELFF. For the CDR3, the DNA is TGTGCCAGCAGCTTAGGCACCGGGGAGCTGTTTTTT. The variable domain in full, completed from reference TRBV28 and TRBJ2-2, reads DVKVTQSSRYLVKRTGEKVFLECVQDMDHENMFWYRQDPGLGLRLIYFSYDVKMKEKGDIPEGYSVSREKKERFSLILESASTNQTSMYLCASSLGTGELFFGEGSRLTVL.

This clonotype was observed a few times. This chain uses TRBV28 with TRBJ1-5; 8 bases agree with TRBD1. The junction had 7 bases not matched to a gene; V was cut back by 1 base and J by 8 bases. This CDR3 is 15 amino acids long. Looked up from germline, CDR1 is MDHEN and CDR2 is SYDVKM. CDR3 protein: CASSLSDRVTKPQHF. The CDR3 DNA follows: TGTGCCAGCAGTTTATCGGACAGGGTGACAAAGCCCCAGCATTTT.

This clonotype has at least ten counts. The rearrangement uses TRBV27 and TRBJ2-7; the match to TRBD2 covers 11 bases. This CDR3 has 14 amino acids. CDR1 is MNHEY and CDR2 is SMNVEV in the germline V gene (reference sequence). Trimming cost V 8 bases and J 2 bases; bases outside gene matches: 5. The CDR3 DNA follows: TGTGCCAGCCCCGGGACTAGCGGTCCCTACGAGCAGTACTTC. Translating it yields CASPGTSGPYEQYF.

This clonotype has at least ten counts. This CDR3 is CASSQGWDSGNTIYF. CDR3 bases: TGTGCCAGCAGCCAAGGGTGGGACTCTGGAAACACCATATATTTT. The chain has TRBV3-1 and TRBJ1-3, with D uncertain. Germline V gene lookup returns CDR1 LGHDT and CDR2 YNNKEL (reference sequence). V was trimmed by 1 base and J by 0 bases, leaving 7 bases between them. CDR3 length: 15 residues.

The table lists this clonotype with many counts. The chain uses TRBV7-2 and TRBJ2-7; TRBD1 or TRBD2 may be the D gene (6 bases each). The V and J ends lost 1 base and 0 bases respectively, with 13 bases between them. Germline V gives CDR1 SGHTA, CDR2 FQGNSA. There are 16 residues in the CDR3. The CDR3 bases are TGTGCCAGCAGCTTAGAGGGGGTGACTAGCTCCTACGAGCAGTACTTC. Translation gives CASSLEGVTSSYEQYF.

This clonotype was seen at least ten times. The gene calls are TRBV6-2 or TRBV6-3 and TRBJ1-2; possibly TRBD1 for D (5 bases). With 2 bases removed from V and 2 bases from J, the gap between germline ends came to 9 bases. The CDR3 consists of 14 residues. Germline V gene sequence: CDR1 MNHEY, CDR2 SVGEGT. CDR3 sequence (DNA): TGTGCCAGCAGTTACGATGCAGGGAACTATGGCTACACCTTC. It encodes CASSYDAGNYGYTF.

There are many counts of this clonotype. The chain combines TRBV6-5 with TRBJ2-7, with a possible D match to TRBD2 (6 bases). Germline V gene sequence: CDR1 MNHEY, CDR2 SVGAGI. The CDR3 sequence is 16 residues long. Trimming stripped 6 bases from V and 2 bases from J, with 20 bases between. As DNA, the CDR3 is TGTGCCAGCAGCCGTACCCGACAGCGACTAGCCTACGAGCAGTACTTC. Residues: CASSRTRQRLAYEQYF.

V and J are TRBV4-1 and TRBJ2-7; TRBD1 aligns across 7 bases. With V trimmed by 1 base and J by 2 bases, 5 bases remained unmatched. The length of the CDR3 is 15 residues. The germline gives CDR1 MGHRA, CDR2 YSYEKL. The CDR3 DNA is TGCGCCAGCAGCCAAGGACAGGGCTTAACCTACGAGCAGTACTTC. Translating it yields CASSQGQGLTYEQYF.

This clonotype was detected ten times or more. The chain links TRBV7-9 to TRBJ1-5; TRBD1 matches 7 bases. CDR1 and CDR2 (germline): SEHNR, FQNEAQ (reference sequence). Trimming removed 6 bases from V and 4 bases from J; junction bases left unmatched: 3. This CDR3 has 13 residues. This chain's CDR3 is CASSSQGNQPQHF. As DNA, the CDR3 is TGTGCCAGCAGTTCACAGGGGAATCAGCCCCAGCATTTT.

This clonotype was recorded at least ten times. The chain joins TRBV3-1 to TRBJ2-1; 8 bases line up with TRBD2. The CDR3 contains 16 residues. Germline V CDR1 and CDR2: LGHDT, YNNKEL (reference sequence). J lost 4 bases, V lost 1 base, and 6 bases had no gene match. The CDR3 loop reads CASSQGRTSLYNEQFF. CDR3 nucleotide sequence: TGTGCCAGCAGCCAAGGCCGGACTAGCCTTTACAATGAGCAGTTCTTC.

The CDR3 sequence is CASSYPSGGEDTGELFF. The CDR3 region has the DNA TGTGCCAGCAGTTACCCAAGCGGGGGGGAGGACACCGGGGAGCTGTTTTTT. This sequence joins TRBV6-6 and TRBJ2-2; 10 positions match TRBD2. CDR1 and CDR2 (germline): MNHNY, SVGAGI (reference sequence). V gave up 2 bases and J gave up 3 bases; unmatched junction bases: 6. CDR3 size: 17 residues.

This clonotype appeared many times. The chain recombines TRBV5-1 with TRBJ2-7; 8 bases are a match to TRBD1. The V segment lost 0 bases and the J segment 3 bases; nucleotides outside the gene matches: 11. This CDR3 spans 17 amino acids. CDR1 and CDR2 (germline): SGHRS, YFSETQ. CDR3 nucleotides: TGCGCCAGCAGCTTGGGTCCGGACAGGGTTAGGGGCTACGAGCAGTACTTC. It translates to CASSLGPDRVRGYEQYF.

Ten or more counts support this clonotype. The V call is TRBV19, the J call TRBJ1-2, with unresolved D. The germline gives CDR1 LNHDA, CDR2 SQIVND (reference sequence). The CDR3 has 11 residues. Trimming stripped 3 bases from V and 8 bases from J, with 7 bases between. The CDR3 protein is CASSITRGYTF. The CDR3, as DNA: TGTGCCAGTAGTATCACTCGAGGCTACACCTTC.